This TCR beta chain is drawn from a study of shared clonotypes between healthy human individuals. Regarding the study as a whole: The small donor group covered limited genetic and exposure diversity. Non-shared clonotypes had lower generation probabilities than those shared by all four donors.

The table came from immunoSEQ multiplex PCR; TCRdb's copy has only in-frame clones and leaves some out. The sample carries over a million clones, around 97% recorded once. As regards this clone: The antigen is undetermined.

Nashville, Tennessee was home to all donors, each a Caucasian adult. Splitting of CD4+ cells produced CD45RA+ naive and CD45RA-negative memory subsets. The CDR3 spans 14 residues. Germline V gene lookup returns CDR1 SNHLY and CDR2 FYNNEI. V was cut by 6 bases and J by 4 bases, with 14 bases left in between. The rearrangement uses TRBV2 and TRBJ2-3, with D unclear. The receptor was isolated from a young man in good health. Source material: naive CD4+ T cells sorted from blood. The sample's subset: CD45RA+ positively selected. Here the CDR3 reads CASSRANAADTQYF. CDR3 bases: TGTGCCAGCAGCCGGGCAAACGCGGCAGATACGCAGTATTTT.